These 21 T cell receptor beta chains were sequenced from one sample in a study of early T cells in non-severe SARS-CoV-2 infection. TCRdb fed the 5' RACE reads into MiXCR, producing one record per CDR3 protein. The sample gives about 83,000 distinct CDR3 sequences, around 15% of which show up once; 3% to 3.5% is in the top ten. Material for sequencing was whole blood. These receptors originate from an adult who was a healthcare worker with PCR-confirmed SARS-CoV-2 infection or an uninfected control (not recorded which).

This chain connects TRBV29-1 to TRBJ2-5; the D gene could be TRBD1 or TRBD2 (5 bases each). This CDR3 region has 14 residues. V was clipped by 6 bases and J by 4 bases, with 18 bases between them. Germline CDR1 and CDR2: SQVTM and ANQGSEA. DNA for the CDR3: TGCAGCGTCACCTCTGGTTGGGGGTCAGAGACCCAGTACTTC. It yields the protein CSVTSGWGSETQYF. The variable domain in full, with the rest retrieved from reference TRBV29-1 and TRBJ2-5, is SAVISQKPSRDICQRGTSLTIQCQVDSQVTMMFWYRQQPGQSLTLIATANQGSEATYESGFVIDKFPISRPNLTFSTLTVSNMSPEDSSIYLCSVTSGWGSETQYFGPGTRLLVL.

In its sample, this clonotype was seen many times. This chain uses TRBV29-1 with TRBJ2-3, with D hard to call. Germline V gene lookup returns CDR1 SQVTM and CDR2 ANQGSEA. This CDR3 contains 12 residues. V dropped 5 bases and J dropped 4 bases, with 10 bases sitting between them. The CDR3 is CSVKTGADTQYF. CDR3 sequence (DNA): TGCAGCGTTAAGACCGGAGCAGATACGCAGTATTTT.

Many counts were recorded for this clonotype. V usage is TRBV18 and J usage is TRBJ2-7; D is possibly TRBD2 (6 bases). With 1 base removed from V and 1 base from J, the gap between germline ends came to 11 bases. CDR3 size: 15 residues. Germline V lookup: CDR1 KGHSH, CDR2 LQKENI. For the CDR3, the DNA is TGTGCCAGCTCACCACAGGGCGGGGTGTCCTACGAGCAGTACTTC. It specifies CASSPQGGVSYEQYF.

The chain joins TRBV20-1 to TRBJ2-3; D may be TRBD1 or TRBD2 (5 bases each). CDR1 and CDR2 from the germline V gene are DFQATT and SNEGSKA (reference sequence). V was clipped by 5 bases and J by 0 bases, with 18 bases between them. The CDR3 extends over 16 amino acids. The CDR3 DNA reads TGCAGTGCTTCTTCCCCGGGACGGTCTAGCACAGATACGCAGTATTTT. Residues: CSASSPGRSSTDTQYF.

This clonotype was observed many times. The gene calls are TRBV12-3 or TRBV12-4 and TRBJ2-3; tentative D call: TRBD2 (6 bases). The CDR3 is 14 residues long. The V gene lost 6 bases and the J gene lost 2 bases, with 12 bases spanning the gap. This CDR3 is CASSFGGDTDTQYF. Written as DNA, the CDR3 is TGTGCCAGCAGCTTCGGGGGAGACACAGATACGCAGTATTTT.

This clonotype was observed a few times. This chain connects TRBV5-1 to TRBJ2-7, with 9 bases identical to TRBD2. Trimming took 0 bases from V and 3 from J; bases not matched to a gene: 4. In germline, CDR1 is SGHRS, CDR2 YFSETQ. The CDR3 consists of 15 residues. Written as DNA, the CDR3 is TGCGCCAGCAGCTTGGATGCGGGAGGGGTCTACGAGCAGTACTTC. It specifies CASSLDAGGVYEQYF.

This clonotype has at least ten counts. The CDR3 DNA follows: TGTGCCAGCAGCTTAATGCCGAGCTCCTACAATGAGCAGTTCTTC. It translates to CASSLMPSSYNEQFF. The V gene is TRBV7-2, the J gene TRBJ2-1, with D unresolved. The CDR3 is 15 amino acids. Trimming removed 2 bases at V and 0 bases at J, with 8 bases between. CDR1 and CDR2 (germline): SGHTA, FQGNSA.

The J gene is TRBJ2-2, the V gene TRBV7-2; unclear D gene. This CDR3 comprises 16 residues. CDR1 and CDR2 (germline): SGHTA, FQGNSA. V lost 4 bases and J 0 bases, leaving 12 bases between the germline ends. CDR3 in DNA: TGTGCCAGCAGCTCCCTCTTCGCGGCGAACACCGGGGAGCTGTTTTTT. This translates into CASSSLFAANTGELFF.

The V and J genes are TRBV6-5 and TRBJ2-2; no reliable D call. Germline CDR1 MNHEY, CDR2 SVGAGI. CDR3 length: 13 residues. V dropped 5 bases and J dropped 8 bases, with 12 bases sitting between them. CDR3 residues: CASSRPATGELFF. The DNA for the CDR3 is TGTGCCAGCAGTCGTCCCGCCACAGGGGAGCTGTTTTTT.

This clonotype was seen ten or more times. V usage is TRBV7-3 and J usage is TRBJ1-1; 9 nucleotides align to TRBD1. Germline CDR1 SGHTA, CDR2 FQGTGA. This CDR3 contains 23 residues. J lost 1 base, V lost 4 bases, and 28 bases had no gene match. The CDR3 region is CASSSRPPGQGSPGGGSNTEAFF. The CDR3 DNA is TGTGCCAGCAGCTCGAGGCCTCCGGGACAGGGATCCCCAGGAGGCGGTTCGAACACTGAAGCTTTCTTT.

There are many counts of this clonotype. V is TRBV11-2 and J is TRBJ2-1; 8 bases line up with TRBD2. Germline CDR1 is SGHAT and CDR2 is FQNNGV. The CDR3 length is 15 residues. Trimming cost V 5 bases and J 6 bases; bases outside gene matches: 9. The chain's CDR3 is CASSTLGAGANEQFF. The CDR3 DNA reads as TGTGCCAGCAGCACCCTAGGAGCGGGAGCCAATGAGCAGTTCTTC.

This clonotype was observed many times. The chain is built from TRBV27 and TRBJ1-6; D is undetermined. This CDR3 spans 12 amino acids. Trimming shortened V by 3 bases and J by 8 bases, and 5 bases separated the two germline ends. Germline-derived CDR1 and CDR2 are MNHEY and SMNVEV (reference sequence). The CDR3 sequence is CASSFVDSPLHF. The CDR3 DNA reads as TGTGCCAGCAGTTTCGTGGATTCACCCCTCCACTTT.

The gene calls are TRBV28 and TRBJ2-7; D gene ambiguous. The V gene lost 4 bases and the J gene lost 7 bases, with 11 bases spanning the gap. Germline loops: CDR1 MDHEN, CDR2 SYDVKM. CDR3 size: 12 residues. DNA of the CDR3: TGTGCCAGCAGTTCCGGACCGTTGGAGCAGTACTTC. This sequence encodes CASSSGPLEQYF.

This clonotype was observed a handful of times. The chain uses TRBV2 and TRBJ2-4; tentative D call: TRBD2 (6 bases). Trimming took 9 bases from V and 0 from J, leaving 24 bases between them. The CDR3 covers 18 residues. Per germline, CDR1 SNHLY and CDR2 FYNNEI. The CDR3 sequence: CASGGSRTQTLAKNIQYF. The CDR3, as DNA: TGTGCCAGTGGGGGGAGCAGAACACAAACCCTAGCCAAAAACATTCAGTACTTC.

This clonotype has a count of ten or more. This chain joins TRBV29-1 and TRBJ2-1, with unresolved D. Between the trimmed V and J ends, which lost 7 bases and 2 bases, there was a span of 18 bases. Per the germline V gene, CDR1 is SQVTM and CDR2 is ANQGSEA. This CDR3 region has 15 residues. The CDR3 region has the DNA TGCAGCGCGCCTGGGCAGAGATACCCCTACAATGAGCAGTTCTTC. Amino acid sequence: CSAPGQRYPYNEQFF.

This clonotype occurred many times. J is TRBJ2-6 and V is TRBV4-1; D unresolved. The CDR3 covers 14 residues. Trimming stripped 4 bases from V and 4 bases from J, with 8 bases between. Germline CDR1 and CDR2: MGHRA and YSYEKL. CDR3 bases: TGCGCCAGCAGCCCCATCCGCGGGGCCAACGTCCTGACTTTC. It is translated as CASSPIRGANVLTF.

In its sample, this clonotype was seen a few times. The chain combines TRBV11-3 with TRBJ2-3; no reliable D call. The CDR3 runs 14 residues. V was shortened by 0 bases and J by 3 bases, with 7 bases between the two germline ends. The germline V gene has CDR1 SGHNT and CDR2 YENEEA. The CDR3, as DNA: TGTGCCAGCAGCTTAGACGTGGGGACAGATACGCAGTATTTT. It is translated as CASSLDVGTDTQYF.

This clonotype was observed many times. The junction departs from the called germline gene at one end, perhaps through a read error. The V and J genes are TRBV20-1 and TRBJ1-3; D remains ambiguous. This CDR3 is built from 17 residues. Germline lookup yields CDR1 DFQATT and CDR2 SNEGSKA (reference sequence). The CDR3: CSARDLSSVPSENTIYF. Written as DNA, the CDR3 is TGCAGTGCTAGAGATCTTTCCAGCGTTCCTTCTGAAAACACCATATATTTT.

The genes are TRBV5-1 and TRBJ2-5; TRBD1 is a possible D gene (5 bases). The germline V gene encodes CDR1 SGHRS and CDR2 YFSETQ. V shed 2 bases and J shed 1 base, with 9 bases lying between them. This CDR3 has 14 residues. The CDR3 DNA sequence: TGCGCCAGCAGCTTAGGGGTGGGCCAAGAGACCCAGTACTTC. Translated, it gives CASSLGVGQETQYF.

CDR3 DNA sequence: TGTGCCAGCAGTGAGGGGGGGGCCCAAGATCAGCCCCAGCATTTT. Its protein product is CASSEGGAQDQPQHF. This sequence joins TRBV2 and TRBJ1-5; TRBD1 might be the D (6 bases). This CDR3 comprises 15 residues. CDR1 is SNHLY, CDR2 FYNNEI, per germline. Trimming removed 3 bases at V and 5 bases at J, with 14 bases between. The whole variable domain, remainder taken from reference TRBV2 and TRBJ1-5, is EPEVTQTPSHQVTQMGQEVILRCVPISNHLYFYWYRQILGQKVEFLVSFYNNEISEKSEIFDDQFSVERPDGSNFTLKIRSTKLEDSAMYFCASSEGGAQDQPQHFGDGTRLSIL.

On this clonotype itself: A much larger clone sits a single nucleotide away, making a read error possible. The CDR3 DNA follows: TGCAGCGTTCTTGAACCGGGACATTGCTCCTACGAGCAGTACTTC. It yields the protein CSVLEPGHCSYEQYF. This rearrangement joins TRBV29-1 to TRBJ2-7, with D tentatively TRBD1 (6 bases). The V gene's germline CDR1 is SQVTM and CDR2 ANQGSEA. The length of the CDR3 is 15 residues. V shed 5 bases and J shed 0 bases, with 17 bases lying between them.